The present T cell receptor (beta chain) was sequenced within a study of response to subunit inactivated influenza vaccine. Each CDR3 protein is one row after TCRdb ran MiXCR on the RT-PCR reads. This repertoire shows 450,000 to 600,000 distinct CDR3 sequences, approximately 7.6% found once; its top ten account for approximately 13%. Study-wide results and caveats: Authors suggested each seasonal influenza vaccination recruits few new T cells.

This clonotype was seen at least ten times. What it binds is not known. Germline values: CDR1 MNHEY, CDR2 SVGAGI. V lost 3 bases to trimming and J lost 6 bases, with 12 bases between them. There are 13 residues in the CDR3. The rearrangement uses TRBV6-5 and TRBJ2-7, with no clear D. Sequenced material: PBMCs from blood, taken about 23 months after vaccination. The receptor's source is a man between 50 and 69 years old who received an inactivated influenza vaccine. The CDR3 protein is CASSYNALGEQYF. The CDR3 coding sequence is TGTGCCAGCAGTTATAACGCCCTTGGCGAGCAGTACTTC.